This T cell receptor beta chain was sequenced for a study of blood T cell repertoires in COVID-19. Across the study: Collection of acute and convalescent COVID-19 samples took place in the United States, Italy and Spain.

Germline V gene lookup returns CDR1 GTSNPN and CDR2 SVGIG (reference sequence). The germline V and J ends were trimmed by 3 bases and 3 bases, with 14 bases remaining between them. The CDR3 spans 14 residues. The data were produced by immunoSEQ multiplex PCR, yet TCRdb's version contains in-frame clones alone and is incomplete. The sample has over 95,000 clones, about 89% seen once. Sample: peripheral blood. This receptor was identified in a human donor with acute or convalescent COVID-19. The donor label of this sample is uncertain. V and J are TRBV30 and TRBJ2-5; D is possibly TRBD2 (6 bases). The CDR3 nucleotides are TGTGCCTGGAGCCCCCCGGAGCGGGAAGAGACCCAGTACTTC. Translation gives CAWSPPEREETQYF.